This T cell receptor (beta chain) was identified during a study of regulatory T cells in long-lasting Graves disease. V lost 3 bases and J lost 1; bases outside the gene matches: 10. Germline loops: CDR1 SGHAT, CDR2 FQNNGV. The CDR3 runs to 18 residues. This clonotype appeared a few times. According to the study, TCR beta libraries were built with iRepertoire HTBI primers and CDR3-region Arm-PCR. TCRdb redid the calling of the multiplex PCR reads with MiXCR, one entry per CDR3 protein. The top ten clones hold about 8.2% of a sample with fewer than 450,000 distinct CDR3 sequences, 15% of them seen once. Time point here: newly diagnosed GD, antithyroid drugs for less than 3 months. Extracted PBMC RNA gave rise to the TCR library. In addition, the sample was reused for a study of T cells in Graves' hyperthyroidism and ophthalmopathy. That study reports: The model anticipated ophthalmopathy a median approximately 6.7 months pre-onset.

The chain is built from TRBV11-2 and TRBJ2-3, with 10 bases matching TRBD2. The origin of this receptor is a woman aged 40 to 50 with Graves disease. The sequenced sample was peripheral blood mononuclear cells (PBMCs), obtained at new diagnosis, from a patient treated with antithyroid drugs. The CDR3 DNA follows: TGTGCCAGCAGCTTCCACCTAGCGGGAGTGGGGGGCACAGATACGCAGTATTTT. This codes for CASSFHLAGVGGTDTQYF. Supplemented by reference TRBV11-2 and TRBJ2-3, the full variable domain reads EAGVAQSPRYKIIEKRQSVAFWCNPISGHATLYWYQQILGQGPKLLIQFQNNGVVDDSQLPKDRFSAERLKGVDSTLKIQPAKLEDSAVYLCASSFHLAGVGGTDTQYFGPGTRLTVL.